These 29 T cell receptor beta chains share one sample of origin, sequenced in a study of cytomegalovirus exposure and HLA in healthy donors. PCR used 60 Vbeta primers and 13 Jbeta primers. This table comes from immunoSEQ multiplex PCR, and its TCRdb copy is limited to in-frame clones, with some not included. The data show 200,000 to 250,000 clones, 75% to 85% seen once. The sequencing sample was made of PBMCs. The receptors here all came from a girl aged 10-17 years in good health and CMV-seronegative.

The V call is TRBV28, the J call TRBJ2-5; tentatively, D is TRBD1 (5 bases). The CDR3 loop spans 15 amino acids. Germline CDR1 is MDHEN and CDR2 is SYDVKM. The germline V and J ends were trimmed by 2 bases and 1 base, with 11 bases remaining between them. The CDR3 protein is CASSLRAGRQETQYF. Written as DNA, the CDR3 is TGTGCCAGCAGTTTACGAGCAGGGCGCCAAGAGACCCAGTACTTC.

V gene TRBV7-6 combines with J gene TRBJ2-7, with 8 bases lining up with TRBD1. This CDR3 comprises 16 residues. Germline assignment: CDR1 SGHVS and CDR2 FNYEAQ. Losses at the gene ends were 1 base for V and 0 bases for J; bases not matched to a gene: 5. The CDR3 is CASSLGGTGSSYEQYF. The CDR3 DNA reads TGTGCCAGCAGCTTAGGGGGGACAGGAAGCTCCTACGAGCAGTACTTC.

The chain recombines TRBV19 with TRBJ2-6; D gene uncertain. Trimming pared 6 bases from V and 0 bases from J, leaving 6 bases between. The CDR3 length is 14 residues. The germline V gene has CDR1 LNHDA and CDR2 SQIVND (reference sequence). The CDR3 DNA follows: TGTGCCAGTAGAGAGTTCTCTGGGGCCAACGTCCTGACTTTC. It codes for CASREFSGANVLTF.

V usage is TRBV5-4 and J usage is TRBJ1-2; D is unresolved. The V gene's germline CDR1 is SGHNT and CDR2 YYREEE (reference sequence). V gave up 4 bases and J gave up 7 bases, with 20 bases separating them. The CDR3 runs to 15 residues. CDR3 coding DNA: TGTGCCAGCAGCCGCCTTCCAAACCGGGATCTTGGCTACACCTTC. This encodes CASSRLPNRDLGYTF.

This sequence joins TRBV7-3 and TRBJ1-2; D is uncertain. The germline CDR1 and CDR2 sequences are SGHTA and FQGTGA. V gave up 1 base and J gave up 6 bases, with 12 bases separating them. The CDR3 sequence is 14 residues long. The CDR3 coding sequence is TGTGCCAGCAGCTTAAATGCGGGAGGCGATGGCTACACCTTC. It encodes CASSLNAGGDGYTF.

V usage is TRBV25-1 and J usage is TRBJ1-2, with D perhaps matching TRBD1 (6 bases). The V and J ends lost 9 bases and 3 bases respectively, with 20 bases between them. The CDR3 contains 15 residues. Germline V gene sequence: CDR1 MGHDK, CDR2 SYGVNS. CDR3 residues: CASKGKGGTDYGYTF. The CDR3 region has the DNA TGTGCCAGTAAGGGGAAGGGGGGGACCGACTATGGCTACACCTTC.

The chain employs TRBV6-1 and TRBJ1-1; 10 bases line up with TRBD1. V shed 4 bases, J shed 5 bases, and the junction held 1 base outside the gene matches. CDR3 length equals 13 residues. Germline V lookup: CDR1 MNHNS, CDR2 SASEGT. The CDR3 coding sequence is TGTGCCAGCAGTGCGGACAGGGGGACTGAAGCTTTCTTT. Amino acid sequence: CASSADRGTEAFF.

This chain connects TRBV7-2 to TRBJ1-1; D is perhaps TRBD1 (5 bases). The germline gives CDR1 SGHTA, CDR2 FQGNSA. Deletions cut 0 bases from V and 0 bases from J, with 8 bases between. The CDR3 is 15 residues long. CDR3 amino acids: CASSLASQVNTEAFF. The CDR3 nucleotides are TGTGCCAGCAGCTTAGCCTCACAGGTGAACACTGAAGCTTTCTTT.

The chain's CDR3 is CASSDVRGPRHAEQFF. The CDR3 region has the DNA TGTGCCAGCAGCGACGTGAGGGGGCCGAGGCATGCTGAGCAGTTCTTC. The chain joins TRBV11-2 to TRBJ2-1, with 7 bases fitting TRBD1. The CDR3 loop spans 16 amino acids. Germline CDR1 reads SGHAT; CDR2 reads FQNNGV. J gave up 9 bases and V 5 bases, and 16 bases lay outside the gene matches.

The chain uses TRBV4-2 and TRBJ2-2; tentatively, D is TRBD2 (5 bases). The length of the CDR3 is 16 residues. In germline, CDR1 is LGHNA, CDR2 YNFKEQ. V lost 0 bases, J lost 1 base, and 9 bases lay in between. The CDR3 is CASSQDPSRNTGELFF. The CDR3 DNA reads as TGTGCCAGCAGCCAAGATCCTAGCAGGAACACCGGGGAGCTGTTTTTT.

The CDR3 sequence is CASSLKQDYEAFF. The CDR3 DNA reads as TGTGCCAGCAGTCTGAAACAGGATTATGAAGCTTTCTTT. The J gene is TRBJ1-1, the V gene TRBV7-6; TRBD1 might be the D (5 bases). CDR3 length equals 13 residues. Germline loops: CDR1 SGHVS, CDR2 FNYEAQ. Trimming took 6 bases from V and 7 from J, leaving 15 bases between them.

CDR3 coding DNA: TGTGCCAGCAGTTTTAGCGGGGGGCGAAACTATGGCTACACCTTC. Protein product: CASSFSGGRNYGYTF. The chain combines TRBV27 with TRBJ1-2; a possible D gene is TRBD1 (6 bases). The V and J ends lost 3 bases and 2 bases respectively, with 13 bases between them. The CDR3 loop spans 15 amino acids. Germline loops: CDR1 MNHEY, CDR2 SMNVEV (reference sequence).

The V call is TRBV9, the J call TRBJ1-5; D may be TRBD1 (6 bases). Trimming stripped 3 bases from V and 5 bases from J, with 15 bases between. The CDR3 contains 15 residues. Germline CDR1 reads SGDLS; CDR2 reads YYNGEE. The CDR3 region is CASSEGAGAYQPQHF. The CDR3 DNA reads as TGTGCCAGCAGCGAAGGGGCAGGGGCTTATCAGCCCCAGCATTTT.

The CDR3 loop reads CASSIGQGFIYEQYF. DNA of the CDR3: TGTGCCAGTAGTATAGGACAGGGTTTCATCTACGAGCAGTACTTC. The chain has TRBV19 and TRBJ2-7, with 7 bases matching TRBD1. With 1 base clipped from V and 3 bases from J, the junction kept 6 bases outside the gene matches. CDR3 length: 15 residues. CDR1 and CDR2 (germline): LNHDA, SQIVND (reference sequence).

In DNA form, the CDR3 reads TGTGCCAGCAGGCCCTGGTTGTTAGCGGGGGGACAAGAGACCCAGTACTTC. Residues: CASRPWLLAGGQETQYF. The V call is TRBV4-2, the J call TRBJ2-5, with 10 positions matching TRBD2. Germline CDR1 reads LGHNA; CDR2 reads YNFKEQ. Trimming cost V 6 bases and J 2 bases; bases outside gene matches: 12. The CDR3 has 17 amino acids.

In DNA form, the CDR3 reads TGTGCCAGCAGCCCAGGGTTCTCCGGAAACACCATATATTTT. Amino acids: CASSPGFSGNTIYF. V gene TRBV7-2 combines with J gene TRBJ1-3, with D possibly TRBD1 on 5 matching bases. The CDR3 runs to 14 residues. Germline CDR1 and CDR2: SGHTA and FQGNSA. The ends were cut back, 5 bases at V and 4 bases at J, with 12 bases in the middle.

This rearrangement joins TRBV19 to TRBJ1-6, with D unclear. V lost 5 bases, J lost 14 bases, and 13 bases lay in between. This CDR3 is 12 amino acids long. Germline lookup yields CDR1 LNHDA and CDR2 SQIVND (reference sequence). CDR3 nucleotides: TGTGCCAGTAGTTCCTCCCCCGGGGCCCTCCACTTT. It specifies CASSSSPGALHF.

On this clone itself: This sample also contains other DNA sequences that code for the same CDR3. The gene calls are TRBV2 and TRBJ2-7, with 9 bases matching TRBD1. This CDR3 spans 13 amino acids. Germline V gives CDR1 SNHLY, CDR2 FYNNEI. Losses at the gene ends were 8 bases for V and 3 bases for J; bases not matched to a gene: 5. The CDR3 sequence: CASRRDRDYEQYF. The CDR3, as DNA: TGTGCCAGCCGGCGGGACAGGGACTACGAGCAGTACTTC.

The chain joins TRBV18 to TRBJ2-1; maybe TRBD2 (5 bases). This CDR3 spans 13 amino acids. Germline V gene lookup returns CDR1 KGHSH and CDR2 LQKENI. The germline V and J ends were trimmed by 2 bases and 10 bases, with 12 bases remaining between them. This CDR3 reads CASSPKEDGEQFF. The CDR3 DNA reads TGTGCCAGCTCACCAAAGGAGGACGGCGAGCAGTTCTTC. Filled out from reference TRBV18 and TRBJ2-1, the complete variable domain reads NAGVMQNPRHLVRRRGQEARLRCSPMKGHSHVYWYRQLPEEGLKFMVYLQKENIIDESGMPKERFSAEFPKEGPSILRIQQVVRGDSAAYFCASSPKEDGEQFFGPGTRLTVL.

The chain employs TRBV15 and TRBJ2-1; 11 bases are shared with TRBD1. Germline assignment: CDR1 LNHNV and CDR2 YYDKDF (reference sequence). Trimming removed 5 bases from V and 1 base from J; junction bases left unmatched: 7. The CDR3 spans 17 residues. The CDR3: CATSRRDRGLSYNEQFF. CDR3 nucleotides: TGTGCCACCAGCCGCCGGGACAGGGGGTTATCCTACAATGAGCAGTTCTTC. The variable domain in full, completed from reference TRBV15 and TRBJ2-1, reads DAMVIQNPRYQVTQFGKPVTLSCSQTLNHNVMYWYQQKSSQAPKLLFHYYDKDFNNEADTPDNFQSRRPNTSFCFLDIRSPGLGDTAMYLCATSRRDRGLSYNEQFFGPGTRLTVL.

The V and J genes are TRBV9 and TRBJ2-5, with D possibly TRBD1 on 6 matching bases. Deletions cut 4 bases from V and 3 bases from J, with 10 bases between. CDR1 is SGDLS and CDR2 is YYNGEE in the germline V gene. The CDR3 contains 13 residues. CDR3 coding DNA: TGTGCCAGCAGCCTACGGACAGAAGAGACCCAGTACTTC. It specifies CASSLRTEETQYF.

The chain combines TRBV29-1 with TRBJ2-5, with unresolved D. This CDR3 is 13 amino acids long. Looked up from germline, CDR1 is SQVTM and CDR2 is ANQGSEA. Trimming left V 8 bases short and J 4 bases short, with 17 bases between. The CDR3 DNA is TGCAGCCCTGTCCCCACGAGTTCAGAGACCCAGTACTTC. This codes for CSPVPTSSETQYF.

The chain carries TRBV30 and TRBJ2-1; tentatively, D is TRBD2 (7 bases). This CDR3 comprises 13 residues. Trimming removed 4 bases at V and 10 bases at J, with 17 bases between. Germline V CDR1 and CDR2: GTSNPN, SVGIG (reference sequence). CDR3 DNA: TGTGCCTGGACCATACAAACGGGGGGCGAGCAGTTCTTC. Encoded protein: CAWTIQTGGEQFF.

The rearrangement joins TRBV2 to TRBJ1-5, with no clear D. Trimming pared 8 bases from V and 0 bases from J, leaving 14 bases between. CDR1 and CDR2 (germline): SNHLY, FYNNEI. The CDR3 runs 15 residues. This CDR3 reads CASAREYDSNQPQHF. The CDR3 DNA is TGTGCCAGCGCGAGGGAATATGATAGCAATCAGCCCCAGCATTTT.

V usage is TRBV18 and J usage is TRBJ1-1; no reliable D call. Trimming cost V 5 bases and J 1 base, with 8 bases left between them. The CDR3 spans 13 residues. CDR1 is KGHSH and CDR2 is LQKENI in the germline V gene. Here the CDR3 reads CASSEGRNTEAFF. In DNA form, the CDR3 reads TGTGCCAGCTCAGAGGGCCGGAACACTGAAGCTTTCTTT.

This chain connects TRBV5-1 to TRBJ1-2, with 7 bases matching TRBD1. The CDR3 is 14 residues long. Per germline, CDR1 SGHRS and CDR2 YFSETQ. V was clipped by 4 bases and J by 0 bases; unmatched bases: 3. CDR3 DNA: TGCGCCAGCAGCGCCGGGACAGCTAACTATGGCTACACCTTC. This codes for CASSAGTANYGYTF.

This clone was counted a few times. This chain connects TRBV6-6 to TRBJ1-1, with D possibly matching TRBD1 (6 bases). The germline gives CDR1 MNHNY, CDR2 SVGAGI (reference sequence). Trimming took 2 bases from V and 3 from J, leaving 13 bases between them. The CDR3 loop spans 15 amino acids. CDR3 amino acids: CASSYRLRGDTEAFF. For the CDR3, the DNA is TGTGCCAGCAGTTACCGACTCAGGGGCGACACTGAAGCTTTCTTT.

The V gene is TRBV6-5, the J gene TRBJ1-5; TRBD1 aligns across 8 bases. The germline V gene has CDR1 MNHEY and CDR2 SVGAGI. Trimming at V came to 2 bases and at J to 7 bases, leaving 7 bases not matched to a gene. The CDR3 runs 15 residues. Here the CDR3 reads CASSYSQGAAQPQHF. The CDR3 DNA is TGTGCCAGCAGTTACAGTCAGGGGGCCGCGCAGCCCCAGCATTTT.

This chain joins TRBV5-4 and TRBJ2-7, with 8 nucleotides matching TRBD2. Germline CDR1 reads SGHNT; CDR2 reads YYREEE (reference sequence). The CDR3 loop spans 15 amino acids. Losses at the gene ends were 5 bases for V and 3 bases for J; bases not matched to a gene: 10. CDR3 sequence: CASSPGLVKFYEQYF. CDR3 DNA: TGTGCCAGCAGTCCGGGACTAGTAAAGTTCTACGAGCAGTACTTC.